These 18 T cell receptor beta chains were all obtained from the same sample, sequenced in a study of OX40 agonist ivuxolimab in advanced cancers. The library was obtained by the immunoSEQ multiplex PCR assay. TCRdb retrieved this table from immuneACCESS and kept in-frame rearrangements only. Not all clones are present; in checked studies, unresolved V genes account for under half, and no reason is known for the remainder. This sample lists fewer than 100,000 clones; about 84% were detected once. The ten biggest clones cover about 0.44% of the sample. Material: CD4+ or CD8+ T cells sorted from blood, obtained in a trial of the OX40 agonist ivuxolimab. These receptors were collected from an adult with an advanced solid tumor such as melanoma, head and neck, liver or kidney cancer.

The V gene is TRBV30, the J gene TRBJ2-1; TRBD2 aligns across 11 bases. V shed 3 bases, J shed 5 bases, and the junction held 6 bases outside the gene matches. The length of the CDR3 is 15 residues. Germline V gene sequence: CDR1 GTSNPN, CDR2 SVGIG (reference sequence). Written as DNA, the CDR3 is TGTGCCTGGAGCTTACTAGCGGGAGTTAACAATGAGCAGTTCTTC. This gives the protein CAWSLLAGVNNEQFF. The full variable domain, completed using reference TRBV30 and TRBJ2-1, is SQTIHQWPATLVQPVGSPLSLECTVEGTSNPNLYWYRQAAGRGLQLLFYSVGIGQISSEVPQNLSASRPQDRQFILSSKKLLLSDSGFYLCAWSLLAGVNNEQFFGPGTRLTVL.

The chain employs TRBV7-2 and TRBJ2-3; tentative D call: TRBD1 (5 bases). The CDR3 has 12 amino acids. Germline loops: CDR1 SGHTA, CDR2 FQGNSA. Trimming left V 3 bases short and J 6 bases short, with 7 bases between. CDR3 protein: CASSLTVDTQYF. The DNA of the CDR3 is TGTGCCAGCAGCTTGACAGTTGATACGCAGTATTTT.

The genes are TRBV5-6 and TRBJ2-1; 8 bases are shared with TRBD2. The CDR3 spans 16 residues. With 4 bases clipped from V and 0 bases from J, the junction kept 6 bases outside the gene matches. The germline V gene encodes CDR1 SGHDT and CDR2 YYEEEE. CDR3 DNA sequence: TGTGCCAGCAGCGGCACGGGACTAGGCTCCTACAATGAGCAGTTCTTC. The encoded protein is CASSGTGLGSYNEQFF.

This clone was observed once. CDR3 sequence reads: CASSVAGGLGTIYF. The DNA of the CDR3 is TGTGCCAGCAGTGTGGCGGGCGGCCTAGGCACCATATATTTT. The V call is TRBV2, the J call TRBJ1-3; D is unclear. V lost 4 bases to trimming and J lost 9 bases, with 16 bases between them. The CDR3 consists of 14 residues. In germline, CDR1 is SNHLY, CDR2 FYNNEI. The variable domain in full, completed from reference TRBV2 and TRBJ1-3, reads EPEVTQTPSHQVTQMGQEVILRCVPISNHLYFYWYRQILGQKVEFLVSFYNNEISEKSEIFDDQFSVERPDGSNFTLKIRSTKLEDSAMYFCASSVAGGLGTIYFGEGSWLTVV.

This clone was seen a handful of times. This sequence joins TRBV2 and TRBJ1-4; D is ambiguous. Trimming shortened V by 7 bases and J by 5 bases, and 5 bases separated the two germline ends. The CDR3 spans 11 residues. CDR1 is SNHLY and CDR2 is FYNNEI in the germline V gene. In nucleotides, the CDR3 is TGTGCCAGCACCCTGAATGAAAAACTGTTTTTT. It codes for CASTLNEKLFF.

V and J are TRBV4-1 and TRBJ2-3, with TRBD1 matching over 11 bases. Germline loops: CDR1 MGHRA, CDR2 YSYEKL. The CDR3 contains 15 residues. V was pared by 7 bases and J by 3 bases, with 6 bases of the junction left unmatched. The CDR3 sequence is CASNGQGARTDTQYF. As DNA, the CDR3 is TGCGCCAGCAACGGACAGGGGGCGAGAACAGATACGCAGTATTTT.

The V and J genes are TRBV5-8 and TRBJ2-2; D is perhaps TRBD1 or TRBD2 (5 bases each). CDR3 length: 16 amino acids. The germline V gene encodes CDR1 SGHTS and CDR2 YDEGEE. Trimming took 0 bases from V and 6 from J, leaving 15 bases between them. The CDR3 DNA follows: TGTGCCAGCAGCTTGGGGGACCCACTCCAGGCCGGGGAGCTGTTTTTT. Protein: CASSLGDPLQAGELFF.

In this sample, this clone turned up once. DNA of the CDR3: TGTGCCAGCTCACCATCCAATGAGCAGTTCTTC. Translated: CASSPSNEQFF. The V call is TRBV18, the J call TRBJ2-1; D call uncertain. There are 11 residues in the CDR3. Trimming removed 2 bases at V and 6 bases at J, with 2 bases between. The V gene's germline CDR1 is KGHSH and CDR2 LQKENI.

V is TRBV2 and J is TRBJ1-5; D not certain. Germline V gives CDR1 SNHLY, CDR2 FYNNEI. V lost 7 bases, J lost 0 bases, and 10 bases lay in between. This CDR3 comprises 14 residues. This CDR3 is CASTKIDSNQPQHF. The CDR3, as DNA: TGTGCCAGCACCAAGATAGATAGCAATCAGCCCCAGCATTTT. The full variable domain, rest sourced from reference TRBV2 and TRBJ1-5, is EPEVTQTPSHQVTQMGQEVILRCVPISNHLYFYWYRQILGQKVEFLVSFYNNEISEKSEIFDDQFSVERPDGSNFTLKIRSTKLEDSAMYFCASTKIDSNQPQHFGDGTRLSIL.

The chain couples TRBV21-1 to TRBJ2-7; the table's TRBD1 call for D was not verified on the DNA. TRBV21-1 is termed a pseudogene. There are 15 residues in the CDR3. The chain's CDR3 is CASSGRLDTSYEQYF. DNA of the CDR3: TGTGCCAGCAGCGGAAGGTTGGACACCTCCTACGAGCAGTACTTC.

The chain combines TRBV23-1 with TRBJ1-2; TRBD1 is a possible D gene (5 bases). TRBV23-1 is placed among ORFs of uncertain function. CDR3 length equals 16 residues. The germline V and J ends were trimmed by 0 bases and 3 bases, with 14 bases remaining between them. The CDR3 sequence is CASSQSRRGEDYGYTF. The CDR3 nucleotides read TGCGCCAGCAGTCAATCGCGGAGGGGCGAGGACTATGGCTACACCTTC.

V usage is TRBV4-2 and J usage is TRBJ1-1, with a tentative D call TRBD1 (5 bases). There are 16 residues in the CDR3. Germline loops: CDR1 LGHNA, CDR2 YNFKEQ. V was trimmed by 6 bases and J by 0 bases, leaving 17 bases between them. Here the CDR3 DNA reads TGTGCCAGCAGGGACCAACCCGGGACGGTGAACACTGAAGCTTTCTTT. Its protein product is CASRDQPGTVNTEAFF.

CDR3 residues: CAISQDRGDGYTF. CDR3 bases: TGTGCCATCAGTCAGGACAGGGGAGATGGCTACACCTTC. The chain carries TRBV10-3 and TRBJ1-2; 9 bases fit TRBD1. The CDR3 is 13 residues long. Per germline, CDR1 ENHRY and CDR2 SYGVKD. V lost 5 bases to trimming and J lost 6 bases; unmatched junction nucleotides: 4.

The chain links TRBV19 to TRBJ1-5; 8 bases are a match to TRBD1. The CDR3 is made up of 17 amino acids. The germline gives CDR1 LNHDA, CDR2 SQIVND (reference sequence). Trimming cost V 4 bases and J 0 bases; bases outside gene matches: 8. CDR3 DNA sequence: TGTGCCAGTAGTAAAGGACAGGGTCAGAGTAGCAATCAGCCCCAGCATTTT. Its protein is CASSKGQGQSSNQPQHF.

CDR3 region: CASSSSAGYSFF. Here the CDR3 DNA reads TGTGCCAGCAGTTCTAGTGCGGGGTATTCTTTCTTT. The chain has TRBV28 and TRBJ1-1; D is undetermined. Germline values: CDR1 MDHEN, CDR2 SYDVKM. This CDR3 has 12 amino acids. Trimming removed 4 bases from V and 12 bases from J, with 15 bases in between.

The chain combines TRBV15 with TRBJ2-1, with 12 positions matching TRBD2. CDR1 and CDR2 from the germline V gene are LNHNV and YYDKDF (reference sequence). After removal of 1 base from V and 9 bases from J, the junction contained 19 bases not matched to a gene. CDR3 length: 20 amino acids. CDR3 sequence reads: CATSRGRDLTTSGRIGEQFF. The CDR3 DNA is TGTGCCACCAGCAGAGGCAGAGATCTCACTACTAGCGGGAGGATTGGTGAGCAGTTCTTC.

This CDR3 is CASSTGTSPTYEQYF. DNA of the CDR3: TGTGCCAGCAGTACCGGGACTAGCCCAACCTACGAGCAGTACTTC. The chain couples TRBV28 to TRBJ2-7; 9 bases map to TRBD2. The CDR3 sequence is 15 residues long. The germline gives CDR1 MDHEN, CDR2 SYDVKM. Unmatched junction bases numbered 7, after V lost 5 bases and J lost 2 bases. The full variable domain, completed using reference TRBV28 and TRBJ2-7, is DVKVTQSSRYLVKRTGEKVFLECVQDMDHENMFWYRQDPGLGLRLIYFSYDVKMKEKGDIPEGYSVSREKKERFSLILESASTNQTSMYLCASSTGTSPTYEQYFGPGTRLTVT.

V usage is TRBV4-2 and J usage is TRBJ2-1; D might be TRBD2 (6 bases). The ends were cut back, 4 bases at V and 6 bases at J, with 25 bases in the middle. The CDR3 consists of 18 residues. Germline CDR1 reads LGHNA; CDR2 reads YNFKEQ. Here the CDR3 reads CASSPPRAGVLLGNEQFF. The CDR3 nucleotides read TGTGCCAGCAGCCCCCCCCGAGCGGGCGTTTTGTTGGGCAATGAGCAGTTCTTC.